This TCR beta chain is drawn from a study of T cells in narcolepsy. Trimming took 8 bases from V and 3 from J, leaving 19 bases between them. CDR1 is MNHNS and CDR2 is SASEGT in the germline V gene. There are 15 residues in the CDR3. TCRdb's copy holds only in-frame clones and misses some; the assay was immunoSEQ multiplex PCR. The sample lists fewer than 35,000 clones; 80% to 85% were seen once. This TCR came from a human donor with narcolepsy. Sequencing was carried out using CD45RA- memory CD4+ T cells from PBMCs. This chain links TRBV6-1 with TRBJ2-5; D gene unclear. The CDR3, as DNA: TGTGCCAGCGAAGACTTGTTAAGACAAGAAGAGACCCAGTACTTC. It specifies CASEDLLRQEETQYF.